One sample yielded the 30 T cell receptor beta chains listed below, sequenced in a study of shared clonotypes between healthy human individuals. TCRdb keeps only in-frame clones here, not all; method: immunoSEQ multiplex PCR. The sample includes hundreds of thousands of clones, roughly 70% of them seen just once. Sequencing was performed on memory CD4+ T cells sorted from blood. Indicated subset: CD45RA-negative fraction. Receptor source: a woman aged 30 to 39 in good health.

The chain combines TRBV28 with TRBJ2-1; TRBD2 aligns across 9 bases. Germline lookup yields CDR1 MDHEN and CDR2 SYDVKM. This CDR3 is 15 amino acids long. With 6 bases clipped from V and 0 bases from J, the junction kept 3 bases outside the gene matches. The CDR3 DNA sequence: TGTGCCAGCAGCATTAGCGGGAGCTCCTACAATGAGCAGTTCTTC. Amino acids: CASSISGSSYNEQFF.

This rearrangement joins TRBV4-1 to TRBJ2-2; the D gene is possibly TRBD2 (6 bases). Trimming stripped 0 bases from V and 4 bases from J, with 15 bases between. CDR1 is MGHRA, CDR2 YSYEKL, per germline. The CDR3 has 17 residues. The CDR3, as DNA: TGCGCCAGCAGCCAAGAGGTGGTCGGGGGTCTCACCGGGGAGCTGTTTTTT. Protein: CASSQEVVGGLTGELFF.

The V gene is TRBV19, the J gene TRBJ2-1; D gene unclear. V was trimmed by 0 bases and J by 4 bases, leaving 13 bases between them. The CDR3 totals 16 residues. Germline loops: CDR1 LNHDA, CDR2 SQIVND (reference sequence). CDR3 in amino acids: CASSIEVRDPYNEQFF. The DNA for the CDR3 is TGTGCCAGTAGTATAGAGGTGCGAGACCCTTACAATGAGCAGTTCTTC. Full variable domain (remainder filled in from reference TRBV19 and TRBJ2-1): DGGITQSPKYLFRKEGQNVTLSCEQNLNHDAMYWYRQDPGQGLRLIYYSQIVNDFQKGDIAEGYSVSREKKESFPLTVTSAQKNPTAFYLCASSIEVRDPYNEQFFGPGTRLTVL.

This clone was counted between two and nine times. V gene TRBV7-9 combines with J gene TRBJ2-5; D remains ambiguous. The ends were cut back, 7 bases at V and 5 bases at J, with 14 bases in the middle. The germline V gene has CDR1 SEHNR and CDR2 FQNEAQ (reference sequence). The CDR3 sequence is 13 residues long. CDR3 amino acids: CASTSTNRETQYF. DNA for the CDR3: TGTGCCAGCACCTCGACGAACCGGGAGACCCAGTACTTC.

This chain joins TRBV5-1 and TRBJ2-5; 10 bases are a match to TRBD2. This CDR3 region has 15 residues. From germline, CDR1 is SGHRS and CDR2 YFSETQ. Losses at the gene ends were 2 bases for V and 2 bases for J; bases not matched to a gene: 3. The CDR3 DNA reads TGCGCCAGCAGCTTCCGGACTAGCGGACAAGAGACCCAGTACTTC. It specifies CASSFRTSGQETQYF.

The chain couples TRBV18 to TRBJ2-2; TRBD2 might be the D (6 bases). V shed 6 bases and J shed 4 bases, with 9 bases lying between them. The CDR3 sequence is 13 residues long. Germline assignment: CDR1 KGHSH and CDR2 LQKENI. CDR3 sequence reads: CASSRDPTGELFF. CDR3 in DNA: TGTGCCAGCTCGCGGGACCCCACCGGGGAGCTGTTTTTT.

V gene TRBV19 combines with J gene TRBJ1-5, with unresolved D. CDR1 LNHDA and CDR2 SQIVND come from the germline V gene (reference sequence). The CDR3 consists of 15 residues. V gave up 1 base and J gave up 0 bases, with 7 bases separating them. The CDR3 sequence: CASSIVSDSNQPQHF. DNA for the CDR3: TGTGCCAGTAGTATAGTGTCAGATAGCAATCAGCCCCAGCATTTT.

The rearrangement joins TRBV6-1 to TRBJ1-1, with a tentative D call TRBD1 (6 bases). Germline loops: CDR1 MNHNS, CDR2 SASEGT. There are 14 residues in the CDR3. V lost 6 bases and J lost 5, with 16 bases in between. CDR3 region: CASRSTGRQTEAFF. The CDR3 DNA is TGTGCCAGCAGATCAACAGGGAGACAAACTGAAGCTTTCTTT.

A few counts support this clone. This sequence joins TRBV19 and TRBJ1-5, with TRBD1 matching over 8 bases. Trimming at V came to 5 bases and at J to 1 base, leaving 10 bases not matched to a gene. The length of the CDR3 is 17 residues. Germline-derived CDR1 and CDR2 are LNHDA and SQIVND (reference sequence). DNA for the CDR3: TGTGCCAGTAGTGACCGGACAGGGAGGGTGAGCAATCAGCCCCAGCATTTT. Its translation: CASSDRTGRVSNQPQHF.

Remarks on this clone: Other DNA sequences from this sample encode an identical CDR3 as well. The chain joins TRBV2 to TRBJ2-2; 7 bases align to TRBD2. This CDR3 is 15 amino acids long. The germline gives CDR1 SNHLY, CDR2 FYNNEI. After removal of 1 base from V and 5 bases from J, the junction contained 4 bases not matched to a gene. CDR3 sequence: CASSEGQGGTGELFF. CDR3 nucleotide sequence: TGTGCCAGCAGTGAAGGGCAGGGAGGGACCGGGGAGCTGTTTTTT.

V gene TRBV6-5 combines with J gene TRBJ2-5, with 10 nucleotides matching TRBD1. V shed 5 bases and J 2 bases; nucleotides not matched to a gene: 5. Germline assignment: CDR1 MNHEY and CDR2 SVGAGI. The CDR3 covers 15 residues. CDR3 residues: CASSNRDRGQETQYF. Here the CDR3 DNA reads TGTGCCAGCAGTAACCGGGACAGGGGACAAGAGACCCAGTACTTC.

V gene TRBV5-4 combines with J gene TRBJ1-1, with 7 bases aligning to TRBD1. The V gene's germline CDR1 is SGHNT and CDR2 YYREEE (reference sequence). The J segment lost 12 bases and the V segment lost 4 bases, leaving 12 bases of the junction unmatched. CDR3 length equals 13 residues. The CDR3 spells CASSGPGGKRSFF. In nucleotides, the CDR3 is TGTGCCAGCAGCGGGCCAGGGGGTAAACGGTCTTTCTTT.

This chain joins TRBV9 and TRBJ1-4; tentatively, D is TRBD1 (5 bases). The CDR3 spans 16 residues. Germline values: CDR1 SGDLS, CDR2 YYNGEE. V lost 0 bases to trimming and J lost 7 bases, with 16 bases between them. The DNA of the CDR3 is TGTGCCAGCAGCGTAGCTCTGGGGGGTCGGGGTGAAAAACTGTTTTTT. It codes for CASSVALGGRGEKLFF.

As to this clone: Other DNA variants within this sample encode the same CDR3. The chain is built from TRBV28 and TRBJ1-2; possible D gene TRBD1, 5 bases. The CDR3 is 14 residues long. Trimming cost V 4 bases and J 1 base, with 10 bases left between them. CDR1 MDHEN and CDR2 SYDVKM come from the germline V gene. CDR3 sequence reads: CASSSGQVNYGYTF. The CDR3 DNA is TGTGCCAGCAGTTCCGGACAAGTTAACTATGGCTACACCTTC.

The rearrangement joins TRBV25-1 to TRBJ2-7, with D uncertain. Germline values: CDR1 MGHDK, CDR2 SYGVNS. The CDR3 contains 14 residues. V shed 1 base and J shed 5 bases, with 12 bases lying between them. Here the CDR3 reads CASSELGETHEQYF. The CDR3, as DNA: TGTGCCAGCAGTGAATTGGGTGAGACCCACGAGCAGTACTTC.

This clone occurred many times. This chain connects TRBV4-1 to TRBJ2-3; TRBD2 matches 11 bases. This CDR3 has 19 amino acids. V lost 1 base and J lost 2; bases outside the gene matches: 11. From germline, CDR1 is MGHRA and CDR2 YSYEKL. Here the CDR3 reads CASSQGRGTSGSFTDTQYF. In DNA, the CDR3 is TGCGCCAGCAGCCAAGGTCGGGGGACTAGCGGTTCCTTCACAGATACGCAGTATTTT.

This chain joins TRBV6-1 and TRBJ1-2, with D maybe TRBD1 (6 bases). Germline V gives CDR1 MNHNS, CDR2 SASEGT. The ends were cut back, 0 bases at V and 7 bases at J, with 18 bases in the middle. The CDR3 runs 16 residues. CDR3 DNA: TGTGCCAGCAGTGAAGCGCGGGGTCAGGGGACGGCTGGCTACACCTTC. Translating it yields CASSEARGQGTAGYTF.

This chain links TRBV7-9 with TRBJ2-7, with D possibly being TRBD1 (5 bases). The CDR3 runs to 14 residues. Deletions cut 5 bases from V and 9 bases from J, with 20 bases between. Germline V gene sequence: CDR1 SEHNR, CDR2 FQNEAQ (reference sequence). CDR3 DNA sequence: TGTGCCAGCAGCCCCATTCGGGCAGGGCTAGGGCAGTACTTC. It is translated as CASSPIRAGLGQYF.

V is TRBV6-5 and J is TRBJ1-1; no clear D gene. Trimming took 6 bases from V and 2 from J, leaving 10 bases between them. The CDR3 length is 13 residues. CDR1 and CDR2 (germline): MNHEY, SVGAGI. CDR3 nucleotide sequence: TGTGCCAGCAGCCTAACGGCTAACACTGAAGCTTTCTTT. Translation: CASSLTANTEAFF.

V is TRBV19 and J is TRBJ2-3; TRBD2 is a possible D gene (6 bases). The ends were cut back, 7 bases at V and 7 bases at J, with 21 bases in the middle. The CDR3 is made up of 15 amino acids. Looked up from germline, CDR1 is LNHDA and CDR2 is SQIVND (reference sequence). The CDR3 sequence: CASNQVTGAGNTQYF. Written as DNA, the CDR3 is TGTGCCAGTAATCAAGTGACGGGAGCTGGGAATACGCAGTATTTT.

A remark on this clone: A much larger clone sits a single nucleotide away, making a read error possible. The V gene is TRBV27, the J gene TRBJ1-1; 9 nucleotides agree with TRBD1. In germline, CDR1 is MNHEY, CDR2 SMNVEV (reference sequence). The CDR3 has 13 amino acids. Trimming took 10 bases from V and 0 from J; bases not matched to a gene: 3. The CDR3, as DNA: TGTGCCATCGGGACAGGGATGAACACTGAAGCTTTCTTT. It codes for CAIGTGMNTEAFF.

This chain connects TRBV19 to TRBJ2-3; D perhaps matches TRBD2 (6 bases). Trimming took off 4 bases at V and 3 bases at J, with 14 bases between the two ends. CDR3 length: 15 amino acids. CDR1 is LNHDA, CDR2 SQIVND, per germline (reference sequence). CDR3 DNA: TGTGCCAGTAGTACCGGGGCGGGGCAGACAGATACGCAGTATTTT. Translated, it gives CASSTGAGQTDTQYF. Variable domain in full (rest from reference TRBV19 and TRBJ2-3): DGGITQSPKYLFRKEGQNVTLSCEQNLNHDAMYWYRQDPGQGLRLIYYSQIVNDFQKGDIAEGYSVSREKKESFPLTVTSAQKNPTAFYLCASSTGAGQTDTQYFGPGTRLTVL.

This chain links TRBV7-2 with TRBJ1-4, with 10 bases aligning to TRBD1. Germline values: CDR1 SGHTA, CDR2 FQGNSA. The CDR3 is 15 residues long. Losses at the gene ends were 5 bases for V and 6 bases for J; bases not matched to a gene: 6. CDR3 sequence reads: CASSLPTGGHEKLFF. The CDR3 region has the DNA TGTGCCAGCAGCCTCCCGACAGGGGGCCATGAAAAACTGTTTTTT.

This chain links TRBV13 with TRBJ2-1, with 12 bases fitting TRBD2. The CDR3 covers 18 residues. Germline loops: CDR1 PRHDT, CDR2 FYEKMQ (reference sequence). With V trimmed by 5 bases and J by 7 bases, 15 bases remained unmatched. CDR3 sequence: CASSSKALELAGGNEQFF. The CDR3 DNA reads as TGTGCCAGCAGCAGCAAGGCGTTGGAGCTAGCGGGAGGGAATGAGCAGTTCTTC.

The chain combines TRBV28 with TRBJ2-7; possible D gene TRBD2, 5 bases. CDR3 size: 14 residues. Trimming stripped 3 bases from V and 3 bases from J, with 12 bases between. Per the germline V gene, CDR1 is MDHEN and CDR2 is SYDVKM. The CDR3 reads CASSFDLAGYEQYF. The CDR3 DNA is TGTGCCAGCAGTTTTGACCTAGCCGGCTACGAGCAGTACTTC.

This clone has only a few counts. At the DNA level, this CDR3 is encoded by other sequences in the same sample as well. The chain combines TRBV7-2 with TRBJ1-1; possible D gene TRBD1, 5 bases. V shed 6 bases and J shed 3 bases, with 11 bases lying between them. Germline CDR1 and CDR2: SGHTA and FQGNSA. The CDR3 has 13 residues. CDR3 sequence reads: CASSVQGDTEAFF. The CDR3 region has the DNA TGTGCCAGCAGTGTCCAAGGGGACACTGAAGCTTTCTTT. The whole variable domain, remainder taken from reference TRBV7-2 and TRBJ1-1, is GAGVSQSPSNKVTEKGKDVELRCDPISGHTALYWYRQSLGQGLEFLIYFQGNSAPDKSGLPSDRFSAERTGGSVSTLTIQRTQQEDSAVYLCASSVQGDTEAFFGQGTRLTVV.

The chain uses TRBV7-8 and TRBJ2-3, with 11 bases that match TRBD2. Germline CDR1 reads SGHVS; CDR2 reads FQNEAQ. The CDR3 runs 14 residues. V lost 3 bases and J lost 5; bases outside the gene matches: 1. This chain's CDR3 is CASSFSGRVDTQYF. Here the CDR3 DNA reads TGTGCCAGCAGCTTTAGCGGGAGGGTAGATACGCAGTATTTT.

The chain uses TRBV7-9 and TRBJ1-1, with D maybe TRBD1 (6 bases). The CDR3 contains 15 residues. CDR1 and CDR2 from the germline V gene are SEHNR and FQNEAQ (reference sequence). The V end lost 1 base, the J end lost 3 bases, and 12 bases lay between the germline ends. The CDR3, as DNA: TGTGCCAGCAGCTTAGGGGCCGAGGGGGACACTGAAGCTTTCTTT. It codes for CASSLGAEGDTEAFF.

This CDR3 reads CASSTGTGNNEQFF. DNA for the CDR3: TGTGCCAGCTCAACCGGGACAGGGAACAATGAGCAGTTCTTC. This chain links TRBV18 with TRBJ2-1; TRBD1 matches 9 bases. V was clipped by 5 bases and J by 5 bases; unmatched bases: 4. Germline CDR1 reads KGHSH; CDR2 reads LQKENI. The CDR3 runs to 14 residues.

This chain uses TRBV6-1 with TRBJ1-3; D is uncertain. The CDR3 length is 14 residues. From germline, CDR1 is MNHNS and CDR2 SASEGT. V lost 4 bases to trimming and J lost 0 bases, with 7 bases between them. In nucleotides, the CDR3 is TGTGCCAGCAGTGGGGCTGACTCTGGAAACACCATATATTTT. Translation: CASSGADSGNTIYF.